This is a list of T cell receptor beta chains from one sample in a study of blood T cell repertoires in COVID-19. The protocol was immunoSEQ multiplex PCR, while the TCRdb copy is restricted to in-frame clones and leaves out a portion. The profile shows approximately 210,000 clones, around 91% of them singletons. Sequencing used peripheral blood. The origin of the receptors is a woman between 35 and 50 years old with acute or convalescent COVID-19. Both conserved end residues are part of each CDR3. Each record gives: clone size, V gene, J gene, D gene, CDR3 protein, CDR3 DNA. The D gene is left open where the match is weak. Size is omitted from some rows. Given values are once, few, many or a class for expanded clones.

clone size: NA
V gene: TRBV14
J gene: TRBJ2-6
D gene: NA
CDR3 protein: CASSQVFGQGGSSGANVLTF
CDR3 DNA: TGTGCCAGCAGCCAAGTTTTTGGGCAGGGGGGTTCCTCTGGGGCCAACGTCCTGACTTTC

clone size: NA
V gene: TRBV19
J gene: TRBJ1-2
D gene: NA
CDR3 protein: CASKPGVLYGYTF
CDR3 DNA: TGTGCCAGTAAGCCAGGGGTACTCTATGGCTACACCTTC

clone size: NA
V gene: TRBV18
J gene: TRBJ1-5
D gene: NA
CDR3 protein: CASSPNGQPQHF
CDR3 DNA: TGTGCCAGCTCACCTAACGGGCAGCCCCAGCATTTT

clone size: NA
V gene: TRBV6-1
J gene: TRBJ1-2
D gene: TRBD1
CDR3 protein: CASSEATDRVGWGYTF
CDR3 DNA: TGTGCCAGCAGTGAAGCCACCGACAGGGTCGGGTGGGGCTACACCTTC

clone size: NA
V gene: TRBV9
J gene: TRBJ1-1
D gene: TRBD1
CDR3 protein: CASSADRGTMNTEAFF
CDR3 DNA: TGTGCCAGCAGCGCCGACAGGGGGACTATGAACACTGAAGCTTTCTTT

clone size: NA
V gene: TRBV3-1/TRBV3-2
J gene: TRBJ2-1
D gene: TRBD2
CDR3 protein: CASSRGLAGSYNEQFF
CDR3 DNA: TGTGCCAGCAGCCGCGGACTAGCGGGATCCTACAATGAGCAGTTCTTC

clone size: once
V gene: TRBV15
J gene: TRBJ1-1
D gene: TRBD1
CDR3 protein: CATSRVPIRDRGMNTEAFF
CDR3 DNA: TGTGCCACCAGCAGAGTACCGATTCGGGACAGGGGTATGAACACTGAAGCTTTCTTT

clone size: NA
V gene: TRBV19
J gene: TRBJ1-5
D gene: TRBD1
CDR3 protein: CASIDIGTGSNQPQHF
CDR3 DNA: TGTGCCAGTATTGATATTGGGACAGGGAGCAATCAGCCCCAGCATTTT

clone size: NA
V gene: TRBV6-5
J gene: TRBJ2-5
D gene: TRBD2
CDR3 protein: CASSYSAGGTLTQYF
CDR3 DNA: TGTGCCAGCAGTTACTCGGCGGGGGGGACTCTGACCCAGTACTTC

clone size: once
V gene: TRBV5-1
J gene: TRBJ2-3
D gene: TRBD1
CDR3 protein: CASSLAGTGVSTDTQYF
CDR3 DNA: TGCGCCAGCAGCTTGGCGGGGACAGGGGTTTCCACAGATACGCAGTATTTT

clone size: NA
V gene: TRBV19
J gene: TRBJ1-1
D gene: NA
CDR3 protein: CASSILGLRGGSGAEAFF
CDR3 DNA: TGTGCCAGTAGTATATTAGGGTTGAGGGGAGGTTCGGGCGCTGAAGCTTTCTTT

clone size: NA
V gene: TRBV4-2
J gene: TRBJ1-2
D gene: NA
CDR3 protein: CASSQESGADYGYTF
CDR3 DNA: TGTGCCAGCAGCCAGGAATCAGGGGCTGACTATGGCTACACCTTC

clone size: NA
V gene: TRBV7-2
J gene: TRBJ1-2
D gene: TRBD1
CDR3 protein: CASSLYRDRPYGYTF
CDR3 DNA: TGTGCCAGCAGCTTATACCGGGACAGGCCCTATGGCTACACCTTC

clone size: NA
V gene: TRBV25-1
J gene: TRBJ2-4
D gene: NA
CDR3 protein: CASSPYRENIQYF
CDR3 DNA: TGTGCCAGCAGTCCCTACAGGGAAAACATTCAGTACTTC

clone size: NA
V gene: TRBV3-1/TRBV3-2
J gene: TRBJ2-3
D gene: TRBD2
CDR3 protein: CASSLRLAGTDTQYF
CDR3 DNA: TGTGCCAGCAGCTTGAGGCTAGCGGGGACAGATACGCAGTATTTT

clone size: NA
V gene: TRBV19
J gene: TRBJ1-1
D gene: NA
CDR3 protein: CASSILGTEAFF
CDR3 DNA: TGTGCCAGTAGTATATTAGGGACAGAAGCTTTCTTT

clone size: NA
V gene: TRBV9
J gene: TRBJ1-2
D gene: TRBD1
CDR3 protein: CASSEGPLTGGGYTF
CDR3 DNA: TGTGCCAGCAGCGAGGGCCCTCTGACAGGGGGTGGCTACACCTTC

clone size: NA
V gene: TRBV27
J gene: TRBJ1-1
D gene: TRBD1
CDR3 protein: CASRTGGTEAFF
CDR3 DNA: TGTGCCAGCAGGACAGGGGGCACTGAAGCTTTCTTT

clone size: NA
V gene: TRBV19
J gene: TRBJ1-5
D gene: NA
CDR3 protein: CASLQSTSGYQPQHF
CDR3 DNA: TGTGCCAGTCTCCAAAGCACGTCTGGTTATCAGCCCCAGCATTTT

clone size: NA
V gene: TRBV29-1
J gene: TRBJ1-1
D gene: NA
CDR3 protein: CSVGRRWQANTEAFF
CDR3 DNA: TGCAGCGTTGGGAGGAGGTGGCAGGCGAACACTGAAGCTTTCTTT